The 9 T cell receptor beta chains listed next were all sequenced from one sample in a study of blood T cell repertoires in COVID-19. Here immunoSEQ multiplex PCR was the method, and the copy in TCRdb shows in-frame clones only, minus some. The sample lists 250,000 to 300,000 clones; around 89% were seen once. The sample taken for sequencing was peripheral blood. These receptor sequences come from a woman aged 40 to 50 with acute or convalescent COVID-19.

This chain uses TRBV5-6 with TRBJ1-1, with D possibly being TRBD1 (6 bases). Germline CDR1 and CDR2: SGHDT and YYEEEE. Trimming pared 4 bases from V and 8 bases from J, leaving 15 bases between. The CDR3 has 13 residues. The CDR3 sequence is CASSAGTREEAFF. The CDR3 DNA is TGTGCCAGCAGCGCCGGGACACGAGAAGAAGCTTTCTTT.

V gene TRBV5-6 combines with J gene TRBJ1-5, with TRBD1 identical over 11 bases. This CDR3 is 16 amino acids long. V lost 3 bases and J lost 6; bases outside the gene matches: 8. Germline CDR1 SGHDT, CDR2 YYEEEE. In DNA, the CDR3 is TGTGCCAGCAGCTACCTGGACAGGGGGCGTATTCAGCCCCAGCATTTT. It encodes CASSYLDRGRIQPQHF. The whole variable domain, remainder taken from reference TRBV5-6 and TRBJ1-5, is DAGVTQSPTHLIKTRGQQVTLRCSPKSGHDTVSWYQQALGQGPQFIFQYYEEEERQRGNFPDRFSGHQFPNYSSELNVNALLLGDSALYLCASSYLDRGRIQPQHFGDGTRLSIL.

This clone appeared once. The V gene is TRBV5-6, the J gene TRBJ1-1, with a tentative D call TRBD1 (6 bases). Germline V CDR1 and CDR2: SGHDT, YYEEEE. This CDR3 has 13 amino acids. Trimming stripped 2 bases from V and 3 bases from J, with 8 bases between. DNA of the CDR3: TGTGCCAGCAGCTTTGAGGGGGACACTGAAGCTTTCTTT. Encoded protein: CASSFEGDTEAFF.

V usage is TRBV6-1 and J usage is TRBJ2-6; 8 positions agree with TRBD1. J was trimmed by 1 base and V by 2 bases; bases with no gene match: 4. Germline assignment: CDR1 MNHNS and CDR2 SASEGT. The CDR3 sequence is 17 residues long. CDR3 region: CASSEIRTGSGANVLTF. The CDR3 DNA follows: TGTGCCAGCAGTGAAATCCGGACAGGGTCTGGGGCCAACGTCCTGACTTTC.

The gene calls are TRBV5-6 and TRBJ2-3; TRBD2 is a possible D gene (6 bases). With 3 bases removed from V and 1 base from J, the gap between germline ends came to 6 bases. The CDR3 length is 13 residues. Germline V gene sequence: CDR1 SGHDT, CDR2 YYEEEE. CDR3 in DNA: TGTGCCAGCAGCTGGGGGGGCACAGATACGCAGTATTTT. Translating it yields CASSWGGTDTQYF. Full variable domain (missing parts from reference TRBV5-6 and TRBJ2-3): DAGVTQSPTHLIKTRGQQVTLRCSPKSGHDTVSWYQQALGQGPQFIFQYYEEEERQRGNFPDRFSGHQFPNYSSELNVNALLLGDSALYLCASSWGGTDTQYFGPGTRLTVL.

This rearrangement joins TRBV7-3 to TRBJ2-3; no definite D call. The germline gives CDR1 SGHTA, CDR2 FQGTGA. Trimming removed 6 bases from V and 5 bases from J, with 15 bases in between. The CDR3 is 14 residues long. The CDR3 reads CASSLGQVGDTQYF. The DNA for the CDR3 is TGTGCCAGCAGTTTGGGTCAGGTTGGAGATACGCAGTATTTT.

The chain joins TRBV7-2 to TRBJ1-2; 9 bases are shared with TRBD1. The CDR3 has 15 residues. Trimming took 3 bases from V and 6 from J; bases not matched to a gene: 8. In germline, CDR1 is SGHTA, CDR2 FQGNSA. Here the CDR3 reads CASSFQVTGGDGYTF. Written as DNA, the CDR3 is TGTGCCAGCAGCTTCCAAGTCACAGGGGGCGATGGCTACACCTTC.

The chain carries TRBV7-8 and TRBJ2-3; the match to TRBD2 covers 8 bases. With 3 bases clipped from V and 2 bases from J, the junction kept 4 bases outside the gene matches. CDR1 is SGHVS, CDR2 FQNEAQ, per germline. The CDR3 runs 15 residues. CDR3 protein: CASSFSGGITDTQYF. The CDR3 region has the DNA TGTGCCAGCAGCTTCTCGGGGGGGATCACAGATACGCAGTATTTT.

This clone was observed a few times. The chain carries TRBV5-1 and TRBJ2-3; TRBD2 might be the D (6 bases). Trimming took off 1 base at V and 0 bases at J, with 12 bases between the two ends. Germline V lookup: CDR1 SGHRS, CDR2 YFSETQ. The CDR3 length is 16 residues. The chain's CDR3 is CASSLRGTTSTDTQYF. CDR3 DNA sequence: TGCGCCAGCAGCTTGCGGGGGACCACTAGCACAGATACGCAGTATTTT.